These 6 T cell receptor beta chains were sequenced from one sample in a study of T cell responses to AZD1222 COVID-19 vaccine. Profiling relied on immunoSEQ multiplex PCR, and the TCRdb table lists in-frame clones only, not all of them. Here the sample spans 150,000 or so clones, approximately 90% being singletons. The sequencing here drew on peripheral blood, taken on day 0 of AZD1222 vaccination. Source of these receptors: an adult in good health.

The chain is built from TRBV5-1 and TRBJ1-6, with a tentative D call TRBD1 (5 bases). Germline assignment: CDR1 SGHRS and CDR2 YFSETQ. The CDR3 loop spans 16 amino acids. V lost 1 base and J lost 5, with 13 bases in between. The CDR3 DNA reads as TGCGCCAGCAGCTTGTTCGGCCAGGGCAATAATTCACCCCTCCACTTT. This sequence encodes CASSLFGQGNNSPLHF.

The CDR3 DNA follows: TGTGCCAGCAGTTCGACCGGGACCGCCTACAATGAGCAGTTCTTC. It specifies CASSSTGTAYNEQFF. The V gene is TRBV27, the J gene TRBJ2-1, with D perhaps matching TRBD1 or TRBD2 (5 bases each). The CDR3 is 15 amino acids. V was clipped by 4 bases and J by 2 bases, with 12 bases between them. Germline V gives CDR1 MNHEY, CDR2 SMNVEV (reference sequence).

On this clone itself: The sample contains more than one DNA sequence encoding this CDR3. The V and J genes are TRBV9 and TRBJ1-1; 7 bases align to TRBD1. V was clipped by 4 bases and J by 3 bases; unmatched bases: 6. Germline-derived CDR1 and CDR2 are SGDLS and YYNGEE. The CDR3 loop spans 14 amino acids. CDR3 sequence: CASSPLTGDTEAFF. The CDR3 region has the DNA TGTGCCAGCAGCCCACTCACAGGGGACACTGAAGCTTTCTTT.

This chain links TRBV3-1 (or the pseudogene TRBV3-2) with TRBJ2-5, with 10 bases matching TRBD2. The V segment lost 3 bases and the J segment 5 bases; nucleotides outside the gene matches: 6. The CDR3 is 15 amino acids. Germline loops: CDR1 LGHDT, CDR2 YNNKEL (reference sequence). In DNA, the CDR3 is TGTGCCAGCAGCCACTCTAGCGGGGGTGGTGAGACCCAGTACTTC. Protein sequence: CASSHSSGGGETQYF.

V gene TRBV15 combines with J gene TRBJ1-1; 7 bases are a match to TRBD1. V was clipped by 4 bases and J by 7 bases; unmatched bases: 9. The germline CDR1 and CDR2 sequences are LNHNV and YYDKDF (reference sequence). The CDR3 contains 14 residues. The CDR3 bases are TGTGCCACCAGCACTCCCCGGACAGGCCGTGAAGCTTTCTTT. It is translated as CATSTPRTGREAFF.

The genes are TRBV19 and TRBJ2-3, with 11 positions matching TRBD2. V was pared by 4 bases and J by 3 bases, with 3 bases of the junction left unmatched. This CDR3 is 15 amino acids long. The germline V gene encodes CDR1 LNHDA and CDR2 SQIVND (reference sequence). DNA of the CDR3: TGTGCCAGTAGTACTAGCGGGGGGCCAACAGATACGCAGTATTTT. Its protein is CASSTSGGPTDTQYF.